This T cell receptor (beta chain) comes out of a study of blood T cells in healthy people across ages. Findings of the study overall: A roughly linear fall in TCR beta diversity per million T cells was seen with increasing age.

About this clonotype: What it binds is unknown.

Per germline, CDR1 SGHTA and CDR2 FQGNSA. V lost 1 base, J lost 6 bases, and 15 bases lay in between. The CDR3 is 15 residues long. A second 7 to 11 cycle PCR used barcoded and J-beta primers. Each cDNA molecule was tagged by a template-switch adaptor that had 12 random nucleotides. TCRdb re-analysed the 5' RACE reads in MiXCR, keeping a single row per CDR3 protein. The sample holds more than 700,000 distinct CDR3 sequences, 35% to 60% seen once. The chain couples TRBV7-2 to TRBJ2-5; possibly TRBD2 for D (5 bases). The sequence was obtained from an elderly man in good health. The material sequenced was blood. CDR3 DNA sequence: TGTGCCAGCAGCTTAGTGACTACGAATGCGAAGACCCAGTACTTC. Translating gives CASSLVTTNAKTQYF.